Listed here are 30 T cell receptor beta chains from one sample, sequenced in a study of blood T cell repertoires in COVID-19. Profiling relied on immunoSEQ multiplex PCR, and the TCRdb table lists in-frame clones only, not all of them. The sample contains 310,000 or so clones, around 89% of which appear only once. The sample was PBMCs or T cells enriched from blood (not recorded which). These receptors came from a woman under 30 with acute COVID-19.

The chain couples TRBV28 to TRBJ1-1, with D perhaps TRBD1 (6 bases). This CDR3 region has 14 residues. The V end was cut by 8 bases, the J end by 6 bases, with 19 bases between. Germline V lookup: CDR1 MDHEN, CDR2 SYDVKM. The chain's CDR3 is CASPPLVGAPEAFF. In nucleotides, the CDR3 is TGTGCCAGCCCACCTTTGGTGGGGGCCCCTGAAGCTTTCTTT.

The chain carries TRBV19 and TRBJ1-2; 9 nucleotides match TRBD1. The CDR3 length is 13 residues. The J segment lost 5 bases and the V segment lost 7 bases, leaving 5 bases of the junction unmatched. The germline CDR1 and CDR2 sequences are LNHDA and SQIVND (reference sequence). CDR3 coding DNA: TGTGCCAGTAATAGGGGACAGGGATATGGCTACACCTTC. Its translation is CASNRGQGYGYTF.

V gene TRBV2 combines with J gene TRBJ1-3, with D tentatively TRBD1 (5 bases). Deletions cut 3 bases from V and 0 bases from J, with 12 bases between. CDR1 SNHLY and CDR2 FYNNEI come from the germline V gene. CDR3 size: 16 residues. CDR3 sequence (DNA): TGTGCCAGCAGTGATCGTAGCAGGGTCTCTGGAAACACCATATATTTT. The encoded protein is CASSDRSRVSGNTIYF.

This sequence joins TRBV2 and TRBJ2-5; the D is unclear. Trimming shortened V by 7 bases and J by 2 bases, and 5 bases separated the two germline ends. Germline CDR1 SNHLY, CDR2 FYNNEI. The CDR3 has 11 residues. CDR3 bases: TGTGCCAGCACCCCTCAAGAGACCCAGTACTTC. Translation: CASTPQETQYF.

V usage is TRBV14 and J usage is TRBJ1-4; TRBD1 aligns across 9 bases. This CDR3 region has 17 residues. Trimming at V came to 0 bases and at J to 8 bases, leaving 10 bases not matched to a gene. The V gene's germline CDR1 is SGHDN and CDR2 FVKESK. The CDR3: CASSQDAWTGELEKLFF. The CDR3 nucleotides are TGTGCCAGCAGCCAAGATGCGTGGACAGGGGAGTTGGAAAAACTGTTTTTT. The full variable domain, in which reference TRBV14 and TRBJ1-4 provide the parts outside the CDR3, is EAGVTQFPSHSVIEKGQTVTLRCDPISGHDNLYWYRRVMGKEIKFLLHFVKESKQDESGMPNNRFLAERTGGTYSTLKVQPAELEDSGVYFCASSQDAWTGELEKLFFGSGTQLSVL.

CDR3 coding DNA: TGTGCCAGCAGCTTGGGGTCTATAGCTCAGCCCCAGCATTTT. It encodes CASSLGSIAQPQHF. The chain combines TRBV5-6 with TRBJ1-5; D gene unclear. The V end lost 0 bases, the J end lost 6 bases, and 10 bases lay between the germline ends. CDR1 is SGHDT and CDR2 is YYEEEE in the germline V gene. The CDR3 covers 14 residues.

The CDR3 DNA follows: TGTGCCAGCAGTTTCGACAGGGTTGGTACTCCCCTCCACTTT. Its translation: CASSFDRVGTPLHF. This sequence joins TRBV6-5 and TRBJ1-6, with TRBD1 matching 7 bases. Germline CDR1 MNHEY, CDR2 SVGAGI. The trim removed 4 bases at V and 13 bases at J, leaving 10 bases unmatched. The CDR3 loop spans 14 amino acids.

In this sample, this clone turned up once. The chain combines TRBV9 with TRBJ2-3; perhaps TRBD2 as D (6 bases). With 4 bases removed from V and 1 base from J, the gap between germline ends came to 13 bases. Looked up from germline, CDR1 is SGDLS and CDR2 is YYNGEE. There are 15 residues in the CDR3. The CDR3 region has the DNA TGTGCCAGCAGCCCTATTAGCGGCCGCACAGATACGCAGTATTTT. Amino acids: CASSPISGRTDTQYF.

The chain uses TRBV28 and TRBJ2-7, with 7 bases identical to TRBD1. This CDR3 contains 16 residues. Germline V gene data show CDR1 as MDHEN and CDR2 as SYDVKM. With V trimmed by 3 bases and J by 5 bases, 13 bases remained unmatched. The chain's CDR3 is CASSLLGTGALNEQYF. For the CDR3, the DNA is TGTGCCAGCAGTTTGTTGGGTACAGGGGCGCTAAACGAGCAGTACTTC.

This chain connects TRBV4-1 to TRBJ1-6, with 11 nucleotides matching TRBD1. This CDR3 region has 17 residues. Germline assignment: CDR1 MGHRA and CDR2 YSYEKL. Unmatched junction bases numbered 11, after V lost 4 bases and J lost 9 bases. Here the CDR3 reads CASSPHVPGQGASPLHF. In nucleotides, the CDR3 is TGCGCCAGCAGCCCCCATGTCCCCGGACAGGGGGCTTCACCCCTCCACTTT.

This clone came up once. This chain connects TRBV9 to TRBJ1-1, with D perhaps TRBD1 (6 bases). The germline V gene has CDR1 SGDLS and CDR2 YYNGEE. V was pared by 4 bases and J by 1 base, with 14 bases between. This CDR3 is 15 amino acids long. The CDR3 here is CASSLSTGQNTEAFF. CDR3 bases: TGTGCCAGCAGCTTATCGACAGGACAGAACACTGAAGCTTTCTTT.

The V and J genes are TRBV12-3 or TRBV12-4 and TRBJ1-1; tentatively, D is TRBD1 (5 bases). CDR3 length: 13 amino acids. V gave up 6 bases and J gave up 1 base, with 9 bases separating them. The CDR3 protein is CASSQRGNTEAFF. The CDR3 region has the DNA TGTGCCAGCAGCCAAAGGGGGAACACTGAAGCTTTCTTT.

V and J are TRBV28 and TRBJ2-3, with TRBD1 as a possible D gene (6 bases). This CDR3 contains 20 residues. The germline CDR1 and CDR2 sequences are MDHEN and SYDVKM. Trimming shortened V by 5 bases and J by 2 bases, and 29 bases separated the two germline ends. The CDR3 spells CASSPIPGVRGSPYTDTQYF. The DNA of the CDR3 is TGTGCCAGCAGTCCTATCCCCGGGGTCAGGGGATCACCCTACACAGATACGCAGTATTTT.

This chain joins TRBV6-5 and TRBJ1-2; weak D call: TRBD1 (5 bases). V lost 7 bases to trimming and J lost 2 bases, with 11 bases between them. Germline loops: CDR1 MNHEY, CDR2 SVGAGI. The CDR3 extends over 13 amino acids. CDR3 loop: CASTFGQNYGYTF. The CDR3, as DNA: TGTGCCAGCACCTTCGGACAAAACTATGGCTACACCTTC.

The genes are TRBV5-4 and TRBJ1-1; TRBD1 agrees at 9 bases. The CDR3 is 16 amino acids. The germline V gene has CDR1 SGHNT and CDR2 YYREEE (reference sequence). Germline trimming cut 4 bases from V and 1 base from J; bases unmatched to any gene: 8. Here the CDR3 DNA reads TGTGCCAGCAGCCGACTACAGGGGGCGCAGAACACTGAAGCTTTCTTT. Its protein product is CASSRLQGAQNTEAFF.

The CDR3 nucleotides are TGTGCCAGCAGCTTAGTCACGGGGAGCACTGAAGCTTTCTTT. It codes for CASSLVTGSTEAFF. The chain uses TRBV7-9 and TRBJ1-1; D is ambiguous. This CDR3 has 14 amino acids. V was trimmed by 1 base and J by 4 bases, leaving 10 bases between them. The germline V gene has CDR1 SEHNR and CDR2 FQNEAQ (reference sequence).

The V and J genes are TRBV5-1 and TRBJ2-2; D perhaps matches TRBD1 (5 bases). Deletions cut 0 bases from V and 1 base from J, with 7 bases between. Germline CDR1 reads SGHRS; CDR2 reads YFSETQ. The CDR3 is 15 residues long. CDR3 loop: CASSLAQGNTGELFF. CDR3 DNA sequence: TGCGCCAGCAGCTTGGCTCAGGGGAACACCGGGGAGCTGTTTTTT.

This chain links TRBV16 with TRBJ1-6; TRBD1 matches at 12 bases. CDR1 KGHSY and CDR2 FQNENV come from the germline V gene. V lost 0 bases, J lost 10 bases, and 4 bases stayed unmatched. CDR3 length: 16 residues. CDR3 amino acids: CASSQSGQGARSPLHF. The CDR3 nucleotides are TGTGCCAGCAGCCAATCGGGACAGGGGGCTCGATCACCCCTCCACTTT.

The V call is TRBV7-9, the J call TRBJ1-1; 10 positions agree with TRBD1. CDR1 SEHNR and CDR2 FQNEAQ come from the germline V gene (reference sequence). With V trimmed by 3 bases and J by 5 bases, 3 bases remained unmatched. The CDR3 is 14 residues long. The DNA of the CDR3 is TGTGCCAGCAGCTTCGGACAGGGGGAAACTGAAGCTTTCTTT. It codes for CASSFGQGETEAFF.

The V call is TRBV7-8, the J call TRBJ1-1; unclear D gene. The CDR3 covers 15 residues. V was cut by 2 bases and J by 3 bases, with 13 bases left in between. Germline values: CDR1 SGHVS, CDR2 FQNEAQ. Here the CDR3 DNA reads TGTGCCAGCAGCTTATCCCGACGTCGGGACACTGAAGCTTTCTTT. As protein: CASSLSRRRDTEAFF. Full variable domain (rest looked up from reference TRBV7-8 and TRBJ1-1): GAGVSQSPRYKVAKRGQDVALRCDPISGHVSLFWYQQALGQGPEFLTYFQNEAQLDKSGLPSDRFFAERPEGSVSTLKIQRTQQEDSAVYLCASSLSRRRDTEAFFGQGTRLTVV.

J is TRBJ2-1 and V is TRBV4-2; the match to TRBD2 covers 10 bases. Germline V gene sequence: CDR1 LGHNA, CDR2 YNFKEQ. V dropped 7 bases and J dropped 3; count of bases not matched to a gene: 6. CDR3 length: 15 amino acids. CDR3 loop: CASNSGTSDYNEQFF. In DNA form, the CDR3 reads TGTGCCAGCAACTCCGGGACTAGCGACTACAATGAGCAGTTCTTC.

This sequence joins TRBV29-1 and TRBJ2-4, with a possible D match to TRBD2 (6 bases). The CDR3 is 14 amino acids. The V end was cut by 6 bases, the J end by 8 bases, with 20 bases between. Germline V gene lookup returns CDR1 SQVTM and CDR2 ANQGSEA. CDR3 region: CSVEPGDNRDIQYF. In DNA, the CDR3 is TGCAGCGTAGAACCGGGAGACAATAGGGACATTCAGTACTTC.

The chain uses TRBV15 and TRBJ2-7; 8 positions agree with TRBD2. The V segment lost 1 base and the J segment 2 bases; nucleotides outside the gene matches: 10. The CDR3 length is 17 residues. The germline CDR1 and CDR2 sequences are LNHNV and YYDKDF (reference sequence). CDR3 bases: TGTGCCACCAGCAGAGGGGTCTTGCGGGAGGCCCCCTACGAGCAGTACTTC. Protein: CATSRGVLREAPYEQYF.

CDR3 sequence reads: CASSIGTGRYYGYTF. In nucleotides, the CDR3 is TGTGCCAGCAGTATTGGGACAGGACGCTACTATGGCTACACCTTC. The chain combines TRBV6-6 with TRBJ1-2; TRBD1 aligns across 8 bases. Trimming took 5 bases from V and 3 from J; bases not matched to a gene: 8. Germline V gene data show CDR1 as MNHNY and CDR2 as SVGAGI (reference sequence). The CDR3 consists of 15 residues.

The chain carries TRBV27 and TRBJ1-6; D uncertain. CDR3 length equals 13 residues. V lost 2 bases, J lost 7 bases, and 6 bases lay in between. Germline CDR1 reads MNHEY; CDR2 reads SMNVEV (reference sequence). The CDR3 DNA sequence: TGTGCCAGCAGTTTAAGGGAGAATTCACCCCTCCACTTT. Translation: CASSLRENSPLHF.

The rearrangement joins TRBV6-2 or TRBV6-3 to TRBJ2-1; D not resolved. Germline lookup yields CDR1 MNHEY and CDR2 SVGEGT. Trimming removed 2 bases at V and 5 bases at J, with 7 bases between. The CDR3 spans 13 residues. The DNA of the CDR3 is TGTGCCAGCAGTTACCCCCTTAACAATGAGCAGTTCTTC. This gives the protein CASSYPLNNEQFF.

The chain uses TRBV7-9 and TRBJ2-3; 9 bases fit TRBD1. Germline assignment: CDR1 SEHNR and CDR2 FQNEAQ (reference sequence). The CDR3 is 18 residues long. J lost 0 bases, V lost 5 bases, and 12 bases had no gene match. CDR3 in DNA: TGTGCCAGCAGCACGTACAAACTACAGGGGGCGAGCACAGATACGCAGTATTTT. Translated, it gives CASSTYKLQGASTDTQYF.

In DNA form, the CDR3 reads TGTGCCAGCAGTTTGGGGACAACGAACTATGGCTACACCTTC. This codes for CASSLGTTNYGYTF. The chain joins TRBV28 to TRBJ1-2; maybe TRBD1 (6 bases). Trimming took off 3 bases at V and 2 bases at J, with 10 bases between the two ends. The CDR3 totals 14 residues. Germline V CDR1 and CDR2: MDHEN, SYDVKM.

The chain has TRBV7-2 and TRBJ2-2; 7 bases fit TRBD2. Germline-derived CDR1 and CDR2 are SGHTA and FQGNSA. Trimming took 4 bases from V and 4 from J; bases not matched to a gene: 9. This CDR3 is built from 16 residues. This CDR3 reads CASSSRSSGPTGELFF. The CDR3 DNA sequence: TGTGCCAGCAGCTCGAGATCTAGCGGCCCCACCGGGGAGCTGTTTTTT.

The rearrangement joins TRBV5-4 to TRBJ1-1; D unclear. The germline V gene encodes CDR1 SGHNT and CDR2 YYREEE (reference sequence). The CDR3 runs to 15 residues. Trimming removed 4 bases at V and 0 bases at J, with 13 bases between. In DNA form, the CDR3 reads TGTGCCAGCAGCCCCGGAGGCCAGATGAACACTGAAGCTTTCTTT. Encoded protein: CASSPGGQMNTEAFF.